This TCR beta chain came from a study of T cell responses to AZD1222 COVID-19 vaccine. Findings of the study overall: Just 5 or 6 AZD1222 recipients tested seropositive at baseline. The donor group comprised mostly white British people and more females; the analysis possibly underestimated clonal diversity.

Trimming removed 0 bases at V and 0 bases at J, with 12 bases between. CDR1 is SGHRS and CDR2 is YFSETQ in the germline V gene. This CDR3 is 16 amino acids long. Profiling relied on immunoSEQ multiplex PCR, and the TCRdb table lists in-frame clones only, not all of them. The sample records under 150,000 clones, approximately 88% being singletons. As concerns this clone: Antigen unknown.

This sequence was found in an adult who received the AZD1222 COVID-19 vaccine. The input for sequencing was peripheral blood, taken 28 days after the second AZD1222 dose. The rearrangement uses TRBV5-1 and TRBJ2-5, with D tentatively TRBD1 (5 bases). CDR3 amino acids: CASSLGAGNNQETQYF. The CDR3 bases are TGCGCCAGCAGCTTGGGGGCAGGGAACAACCAAGAGACCCAGTACTTC.